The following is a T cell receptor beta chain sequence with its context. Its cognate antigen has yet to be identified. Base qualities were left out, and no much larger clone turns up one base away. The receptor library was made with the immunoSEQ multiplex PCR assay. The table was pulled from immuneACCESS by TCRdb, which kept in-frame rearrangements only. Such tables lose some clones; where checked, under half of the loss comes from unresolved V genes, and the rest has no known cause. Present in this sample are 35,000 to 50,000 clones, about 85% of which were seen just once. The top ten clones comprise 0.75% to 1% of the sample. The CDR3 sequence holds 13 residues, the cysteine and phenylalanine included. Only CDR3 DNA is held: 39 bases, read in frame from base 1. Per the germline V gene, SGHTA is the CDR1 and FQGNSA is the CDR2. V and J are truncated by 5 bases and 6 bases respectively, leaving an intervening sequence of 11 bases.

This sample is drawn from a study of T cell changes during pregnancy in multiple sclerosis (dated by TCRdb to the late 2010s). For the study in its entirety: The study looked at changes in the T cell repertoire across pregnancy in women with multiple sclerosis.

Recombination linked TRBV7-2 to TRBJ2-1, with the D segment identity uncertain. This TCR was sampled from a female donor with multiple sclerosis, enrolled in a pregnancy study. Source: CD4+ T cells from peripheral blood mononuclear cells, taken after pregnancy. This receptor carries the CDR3 CASSPRVTNEQFF. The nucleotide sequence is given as TGTGCCAGCAGCCCCCGCGTAACCAATGAGCAGTTCTTC.